The TCR beta chain under discussion was sequenced for a study of blood T cells in healthy people across ages. Germline lookup yields CDR1 SGHAT and CDR2 FQNNGV. The CDR3 has 13 amino acids. PCR was performed a second time for about 6 to 12 cycles using a sample-barcoded 5' primer and a J-beta primer mix. TCRdb ran MiXCR on the 5' RACE reads and lists one entry per CDR3 protein. The table shows about 930,000 distinct CDR3 sequences, with just under 30% occurring only once. Details on this clonotype: An end of the junction does not agree with germline; a read error may underlie this.

These data were likewise used in another study, on T cells of mothers and their children.

The sample was blood. V and J are TRBV11-2 and TRBJ1-1; D remains unclear. The TCR was taken from a woman in her thirties or forties in good health. CDR3 sequence (DNA): TGTACCAGCAGCTTAGCCCGACGGGTTGAAGCTTTCTTT. Translated, it gives CTSSLARRVEAFF.